The rows below give T cell receptor beta chains drawn from one sample of a study of blood T cells in healthy people across ages. TCRdb processed the 5' RACE reads anew with MiXCR; each CDR3 protein has one entry. This table has 600,000 to 1,000,000 distinct CDR3 sequences, approximately 25% appearing once. This sample was also put to use in a study of T cells of mothers and their children.

Material for sequencing was blood. The receptors originated from a boy aged 5-17 years in good health. The CDR3 runs from the conserved cysteine through the conserved F or W. A D gene is named only where the DNA matches it firmly. The size field is filled for only some rows; it gives once, few, many or a size class.

j_gene	v_gene	abundance	d_gene	CDR3nt	CDR3aa
TRBJ2-7	TRBV14	NA	NA	TGTGCCAGCAGCCAAGGATTGTTAGCACGAGCAGAAGAGCAGTACTTC	CASSQGLLARAEEQYF
TRBJ2-7	TRBV15	few	NA	TGTGCCACCAACAGAGATAAGGGCTACGAGCAGTACTTC	CATNRDKGYEQYF
TRBJ2-7	TRBV5-4	NA	NA	TGTGCCAGCAGCTCCACCGGACTGCACAGGAATATCGAGCAGTACTTC	CASSSTGLHRNIEQYF
TRBJ2-1	TRBV24-1	few	TRBD1	TGTGCCACCAGTGACCTGACAGGGGGTATTATAGATGAGCAGTTCTTC	CATSDLTGGIIDEQFF
TRBJ2-7	TRBV27	NA	TRBD2	TGTGCCAGCAGTTTATCGGGACTAGGAGCGAACGAGCAGTACTTC	CASSLSGLGANEQYF
TRBJ1-1	TRBV13	NA	NA	TGTGCCAGCAGCTTACTTAGGACGGCGAACACTGAAGCTTTCTTT	CASSLLRTANTEAFF
TRBJ1-1	TRBV5-6	NA	NA	TGTGCCAGCAGGTTCGGCAGGGTGAACACTGAAGCTTTCTTT	CASRFGRVNTEAFF
TRBJ2-3	TRBV28	NA	TRBD1	TGTGCCAGCAGTGAAGGATCCGGGACAGGGGTCGGGGATACGCAGTATTTT	CASSEGSGTGVGDTQYF
TRBJ1-1	TRBV28	NA	NA	TGTGCCAGCAGACCCCTTGGACGACTCACTGAAGCTTTCTTT	CASRPLGRLTEAFF
TRBJ2-5	TRBV27	NA	TRBD2	TGTGCCAGCAGTTTTCAGCGGGAGGTAGGAGAGACCCAGTACTTC	CASSFQREVGETQYF
TRBJ2-5	TRBV27	few	TRBD2	TGTGCCAGCAGTTTATCGATAAGCGGGGGGGAGACCCAGTACTTC	CASSLSISGGETQYF
TRBJ2-7	TRBV12-3/TRBV12-4	NA	NA	TGTGCCAGCAGTCTAGCATTGGGGTGCGAGCAGTACTTC	CASSLALGCEQYF
TRBJ2-7	TRBV5-1	NA	NA	TGCGCCAGCAGCTTGACAGTTGGAACCTACGAGCAGTACTTC	CASSLTVGTYEQYF
TRBJ2-4	TRBV20-1	few	NA	TGCAGTGCTAGAGATGGGAGGGGGAACATTCAGTACTTC	CSARDGRGNIQYF
TRBJ2-1	TRBV7-2	once	NA	TGTGCCAGCAGCTTAGAGGCCCGCAATGAGCAGTTCTTC	CASSLEARNEQFF
TRBJ2-5	TRBV11-2	few	NA	TGTGCCAGCAGCTTAGCGGCTATGGAGACCCAGTACTTC	CASSLAAMETQYF
TRBJ2-3	TRBV28	NA	NA	TGTGCCAGCAGTTTCATCGTCATGATACCCGCTAGCACAGATACGCAGAATTTT	CASSFIVMIPASTDTQNF
TRBJ2-7	TRBV4-3	NA	TRBD2	TGCGCCAACAGCCAAGAGGCGGGAGGCGCCTACGAGCAGTACTTC	CANSQEAGGAYEQYF
TRBJ1-2	TRBV4-3	NA	TRBD1	TGCGCCAGCAGCCCGCTCCCACAGACAGGGGCTAACTATGGCTACACCTTC	CASSPLPQTGANYGYTF
TRBJ2-7	TRBV4-2	NA	NA	TGTGCCAGCAGCTATTCGACAGGCCTGAGCTCCTACGAGCAGTACTTC	CASSYSTGLSSYEQYF
TRBJ1-2	TRBV5-6	few	NA	TGTGCCAGCAGCCCACCGTTCTGGCCGAATAACTATGGCTACACCTTC	CASSPPFWPNNYGYTF
TRBJ2-3	TRBV24-1	few	NA	TGTGCCACCAGTGAAAACGGGGGAGAAGGTATAACAGATACGCAGTATTTT	CATSENGGEGITDTQYF
TRBJ2-1	TRBV27	NA	NA	TGTGCCAGCAGATTAGACCGGGGGAATGAGCAGTTCTTC	CASRLDRGNEQFF
TRBJ2-7	TRBV7-9	NA	TRBD2	TGTACCAGCGGGACTAGCGTCTCCTACGAGCAGTACTTC	CTSGTSVSYEQYF
TRBJ2-5	TRBV29-1	NA	NA	TGCAGCGTCGTCCCCGGACTCGGGATCGGAGAGACCCAGTACTTC	CSVVPGLGIGETQYF
TRBJ2-5	TRBV9	few	NA	TGTGCCAGCAGCCCATCGGCCGAGGGTCCAAGTTTTTGGGAGACCCAGTACTTC	CASSPSAEGPSFWETQYF
TRBJ2-2	TRBV6-5	few	NA	TGTGCCAGCAGTCAGGGCACTTACACCGGGGAGCTGTTTTTT	CASSQGTYTGELFF
TRBJ2-5	TRBV5-1	NA	TRBD2	TGCGCCAGCAGCTTGAGTTTAGCGGGTGGGGAGACCCAGTACTTC	CASSLSLAGGETQYF
TRBJ2-7	TRBV5-1	NA	NA	TGCGCCAGCAGCTTGGTGGACTGGAACGAGCAGTACTTC	CASSLVDWNEQYF
TRBJ2-1	TRBV21-1	NA	NA	TGTGCCAGCAGCAGGGGGACTAGCGAGGATGAGCAGTTCTTC	CASSRGTSEDEQFF
TRBJ1-2	TRBV28	NA	TRBD1	TGTGCCAGCAGTTTGGCGGGACAGGGAAGAGACTATGGCTACACCTTC	CASSLAGQGRDYGYTF
TRBJ1-5	TRBV5-6	few	NA	TGTGCCAGCAGCTTGTTAGATGTTGGTCGCAATCAGCCCCAGCATTTT	CASSLLDVGRNQPQHF
TRBJ2-5	TRBV5-1	NA	NA	TGCGCCAGCAGCTTGGCTTCCCGGGACAGGCTCCTTCTCGGGCGGGAGGGCCTGGAGACCCAGTACTTC	CASSLASRDRLLLGREGLETQYF
TRBJ2-3	TRBV28	NA	NA	TGTGCCAGCAATGACTACCCTAACACAGATACGCAGTATTTT	CASNDYPNTDTQYF
TRBJ2-3	TRBV28	NA	NA	TGTGCCAGCAGTTTACAGCGGACGCAGTATTTT	CASSLQRTQYF
TRBJ1-2	TRBV4-1	few	NA	TGCGCCAGCAGCCGGAAGGGTACCAGCGCTAACTATGGCTACACCTTC	CASSRKGTSANYGYTF
TRBJ2-5	TRBV4-3	NA	TRBD2	TGCGCCAGCAGCCAAGGGCGGGGGGCGGTGGAGACCCAGTACTTC	CASSQGRGAVETQYF
TRBJ2-2	TRBV28	NA	TRBD1	TGTGCCAGCAGTAACCGGGACAGGGACACCGGGGAGCTGTTTTTT	CASSNRDRDTGELFF